These 12 T cell receptor beta chains originate from one sample sequenced in a study of T cells after yellow fever vaccination. TCRdb reprocessed the 5' RACE reads with MiXCR, giving one entry per CDR3 protein. This sample yields fewer than 150,000 distinct CDR3 sequences, of which roughly 6.8% are seen a single time; over 2.5% belongs to the top ten. This specimen was CD4+ T cells sorted from PBMCs, taken approximately 40 days after the first yellow fever vaccination. The origin of the receptors is a man between 18 and 29 years old who received the YFV17D yellow fever vaccine.

The chain carries TRBV18 and TRBJ1-2; D remains ambiguous. The V end lost 3 bases, the J end lost 1 base, and 6 bases lay between the germline ends. CDR1 KGHSH and CDR2 LQKENI come from the germline V gene. This CDR3 spans 13 amino acids. As DNA, the CDR3 is TGTGCCAGCTCACCTGAAGTTAACTATGGCTACACCTTC. Its protein product is CASSPEVNYGYTF.

Concerning this clonotype: One end of the junction fails to match germline, which may point to a read error. The CDR3 region is CASSLESFPSTDTQYF. CDR3 sequence (DNA): TGTGCCAGCAGCTTGGAAAGCTTTCCGAGCACAGATACGCAGTATTTT. The chain is built from TRBV5-3 and TRBJ2-3; D gene unclear. TRBV5-3 is identified as an open reading frame with a role that is uncertain. The CDR3 runs 16 residues.

In the case of this clonotype: A much larger clone lies one base from this, so it may be a read error. The chain joins TRBV20-1 to TRBJ2-3; no clear D. The CDR3 has 11 amino acids. Germline V lookup: CDR1 DFQATT, CDR2 SNEGSKA (reference sequence). The CDR3 region has the DNA TGCAGTGCCCCCCAATCAGATACGAAGTATTTT. It is translated as CSAPQSDTKYF.

In its sample, this clonotype was seen many times. Here the CDR3 reads CASSAGSSGIAFF. DNA of the CDR3: TGTGCCAGCAGTGCCGGATCCTCGGGGATCGCTTTCTTT. The chain links TRBV6-1 to TRBJ1-1; D unresolved. V was shortened by 4 bases and J by 11 bases, with 17 bases between the two germline ends. From germline, CDR1 is MNHNS and CDR2 SASEGT. This CDR3 is 13 amino acids long.

This clonotype was counted at least ten times. This sequence joins TRBV2 and TRBJ2-3, with 8 bases identical to TRBD2. V lost 6 bases and J lost 10; bases outside the gene matches: 6. CDR1 is SNHLY, CDR2 FYNNEI, per germline. The CDR3 totals 12 residues. The CDR3 DNA sequence: TGTGCCAGCAGGCAGGGACTAGGGGCGCAGTATTTT. Translation: CASRQGLGAQYF.

This clonotype was seen ten or more times. The chain is built from TRBV4-3 and TRBJ2-5, with D maybe TRBD2 (6 bases). The CDR3 extends over 15 amino acids. V was cut by 1 base and J by 7 bases, with 16 bases left in between. Germline-derived CDR1 and CDR2 are LGHNA and YSLEER. The CDR3 sequence: CASSQAHGGLWTQYF. As DNA, the CDR3 is TGCGCCAGCAGCCAAGCCCACGGGGGACTTTGGACCCAGTACTTC.

This clonotype was counted a few times. This chain links TRBV15 with TRBJ2-6; 7 positions match TRBD1. The ends lost 0 bases at V and 0 bases at J; junction bases unmatched: 8. The CDR3 contains 19 residues. Germline V gene lookup returns CDR1 LNHNV and CDR2 YYDKDF (reference sequence). The CDR3 region is CATSRDGGQLFSGANVLTF. The CDR3 region has the DNA TGTGCCACCAGCAGAGATGGGGGACAGCTGTTCTCTGGGGCCAACGTCCTGACTTTC.

This clonotype was detected many times. The V gene is TRBV20-1, the J gene TRBJ2-1, with a possible D match to TRBD1 (6 bases). CDR1 and CDR2 from the germline V gene are DFQATT and SNEGSKA (reference sequence). CDR3 length: 11 amino acids. Trimming stripped 2 bases from V and 11 bases from J, with 10 bases between. CDR3 protein: CSARSGGQQFF. The CDR3 DNA sequence: TGCAGTGCTAGAAGTGGGGGCCAGCAGTTCTTC.

This clonotype was recorded at least ten times. The rearrangement joins TRBV4-1 to TRBJ2-5, with D possibly TRBD1 on 5 matching bases. CDR1 and CDR2 (germline): MGHRA, YSYEKL. The ends were cut back, 3 bases at V and 7 bases at J, with 18 bases in the middle. CDR3 length: 15 residues. CDR3 residues: CASSQGSGPPGTQYF. In DNA form, the CDR3 reads TGCGCCAGCAGCCAGGGGTCAGGGCCCCCAGGGACCCAGTACTTC.

This clonotype was counted between two and nine times. The chain couples TRBV11-3 to TRBJ2-2; D not resolved. Looked up from germline, CDR1 is SGHNT and CDR2 is YENEEA. V dropped 0 bases and J dropped 6 bases, with 8 bases sitting between them. The CDR3 is 14 amino acids. The DNA for the CDR3 is TGTGCCAGCAGCTTAGATCATTGGGCCGGGGAGCTGTTTTTT. Translated: CASSLDHWAGELFF.

Ten or more counts support this clonotype. This chain links TRBV7-9 with TRBJ1-1, with no clear D. This CDR3 has 13 amino acids. The V end was cut by 5 bases, the J end by 1 base, with 8 bases between. Germline assignment: CDR1 SEHNR and CDR2 FQNEAQ (reference sequence). The CDR3 spells CASSSRRNTEAFF. CDR3 DNA: TGTGCCAGCAGCAGCAGGAGGAACACTGAAGCTTTCTTT.

As to this clonotype: Being one base from a much bigger clone, this may be a read error. This chain connects TRBV20-1 to TRBJ2-1, with a possible D match to TRBD1 (6 bases). Looked up from germline, CDR1 is DFQATT and CDR2 is SNEGSKA (reference sequence). The CDR3 spans 13 residues. In DNA, the CDR3 is TGCAGTGCTAGCCCTCCCCCCAGGGGTGAGCAGTCCTTC. Protein sequence: CSASPPPRGEQSF.